These 30 T cell receptor beta chains share one sample of origin, sequenced in a study of blood T cell repertoires in COVID-19. Profiling relied on immunoSEQ multiplex PCR, and the TCRdb table lists in-frame clones only, not all of them. The sample contains about 40,000 clones, about nine tenths of which appear only once. The specimen was peripheral blood. All receptors derive from a middle-aged man with active COVID-19.

J is TRBJ1-4 and V is TRBV9; 10 bases map to TRBD1. Germline CDR1 is SGDLS and CDR2 is YYNGEE. The CDR3 covers 18 residues. V lost 0 bases, J lost 0 bases, and 5 bases stayed unmatched. The CDR3 DNA reads TGTGCCAGCAGCGTAGGACAGGGGGCCTTATCAACTAATGAAAAACTGTTTTTT. This translates into CASSVGQGALSTNEKLFF. Together with reference TRBV9 and TRBJ1-4, the CDR3 gives the full variable domain: DSGVTQTPKHLITATGQRVTLRCSPRSGDLSVYWYQQSLDQGLQFLIQYYNGEERAKGNILERFSAQQFPDLHSELNLSSLELGDSALYFCASSVGQGALSTNEKLFFGSGTQLSVL.

This clone was found once. The chain is built from TRBV6-5 and TRBJ2-7; D is possibly TRBD1 (6 bases). Trimming cost V 1 base and J 1 base, with 8 bases left between them. Germline loops: CDR1 MNHEY, CDR2 SVGAGI. The CDR3 runs 14 residues. CDR3 protein: CASSYYGTSYEQYF. The CDR3, as DNA: TGTGCCAGCAGTTACTATGGGACATCCTACGAGCAGTACTTC.

This clone was picked up one time. The chain employs TRBV11-2 and TRBJ1-1; no reliable D call. CDR3 size: 12 residues. The V gene's germline CDR1 is SGHAT and CDR2 FQNNGV. The ends were cut back, 10 bases at V and 3 bases at J, with 12 bases in the middle. The CDR3 region has the DNA TGTGCCACCGGGGAAGGGTACACTGAAGCTTTCTTT. Residues: CATGEGYTEAFF.

The V and J genes are TRBV18 and TRBJ2-2; 7 positions match TRBD1. The CDR3 consists of 15 residues. In germline, CDR1 is KGHSH, CDR2 LQKENI. The trim removed 6 bases at V and 1 base at J, leaving 5 bases unmatched. CDR3 nucleotide sequence: TGTGCCAGCTCCCTCGGGACAGTGAACACCGGGGAGCTGTTTTTT. Translated: CASSLGTVNTGELFF.

The rearrangement links TRBV6-5 to TRBJ2-7; possibly TRBD1 for D (6 bases). The V end was cut by 6 bases, the J end by 7 bases, with 13 bases between. Germline V gene data show CDR1 as MNHEY and CDR2 as SVGAGI. This CDR3 region has 12 residues. The CDR3 nucleotides read TGTGCCAGCAGCTCACAGGGCGGGGAGCAGTACTTC. This gives the protein CASSSQGGEQYF.

The V and J genes are TRBV12-3 or TRBV12-4 and TRBJ2-4; tentatively, D is TRBD1 (6 bases). V lost 8 bases and J 7 bases, leaving 15 bases between the germline ends. CDR3 length: 13 amino acids. The CDR3 here is CASGQNRWNIQYF. The CDR3, as DNA: TGTGCCAGCGGACAGAACAGGTGGAACATTCAGTACTTC.

This clone occurred once. The V gene is TRBV5-1, the J gene TRBJ1-1, with D hard to call. Germline V gene lookup returns CDR1 SGHRS and CDR2 YFSETQ. The germline V and J ends were trimmed by 0 bases and 0 bases, with 6 bases remaining between them. The CDR3 has 14 residues. Here the CDR3 reads CASSLVAMNTEAFF. The CDR3 nucleotides are TGCGCCAGCAGCTTGGTGGCCATGAACACTGAAGCTTTCTTT.

This clone turned up a few times. The chain couples TRBV6-1 to TRBJ1-5; D unresolved. Trimming took off 2 bases at V and 2 bases at J, with 7 bases between the two ends. The CDR3 loop spans 14 amino acids. CDR1 is MNHNS, CDR2 SASEGT, per germline. The CDR3 bases are TGTGCCAGCAGTGAATCTTTTGGCAATCAGCCCCAGCATTTT. This gives the protein CASSESFGNQPQHF.

This rearrangement joins TRBV7-8 to TRBJ2-5, with 13 bases identical to TRBD2. This CDR3 comprises 19 residues. With V trimmed by 4 bases and J by 5 bases, 16 bases remained unmatched. Germline V gene sequence: CDR1 SGHVS, CDR2 FQNEAQ. The CDR3 protein is CASSYSRVTSGRAPETQYF. CDR3 in DNA: TGTGCCAGCAGCTACTCCCGAGTTACTAGCGGGAGGGCCCCGGAGACCCAGTACTTC.

This clone showed up just once. The J gene is TRBJ2-1, the V gene TRBV11-3; perhaps TRBD2 as D (5 bases). Germline-derived CDR1 and CDR2 are SGHNT and YENEEA. V shed 2 bases and J shed 6 bases, with 5 bases lying between them. This CDR3 is 12 amino acids long. The CDR3 nucleotides are TGTGCCAGCAGCTTAACTAGCAATGAGCAGTTCTTC. Protein: CASSLTSNEQFF.

This clone turned up a few times. The rearrangement links TRBV11-3 to TRBJ1-1; maybe TRBD1 (5 bases). Trimming cost V 5 bases and J 2 bases, with 15 bases left between them. This CDR3 comprises 15 residues. The germline gives CDR1 SGHNT, CDR2 YENEEA. The CDR3 loop is CASSPWRGPNTEAFF. The CDR3 DNA is TGTGCCAGCAGCCCTTGGAGGGGACCAAACACTGAAGCTTTCTTT.

V and J are TRBV19 and TRBJ2-1; 7 positions agree with TRBD2. Germline V gene data show CDR1 as LNHDA and CDR2 as SQIVND (reference sequence). The CDR3 spans 15 residues. Unmatched junction bases numbered 6, after V lost 5 bases and J lost 2 bases. The CDR3, as DNA: TGTGCCAGTAGTTGGGGAGCGGGGACCTACAATGAGCAGTTCTTC. Protein sequence: CASSWGAGTYNEQFF.

The chain couples TRBV28 to TRBJ2-7, with D possibly matching TRBD2 (6 bases). The CDR3 covers 15 residues. Germline lookup yields CDR1 MDHEN and CDR2 SYDVKM. V was trimmed by 2 bases and J by 2 bases, leaving 13 bases between them. CDR3 region: CASSLGASVAYEQYF. The CDR3 coding sequence is TGTGCCAGCAGTTTAGGGGCTAGCGTCGCCTACGAGCAGTACTTC.

The chain has TRBV6-5 and TRBJ2-1; TRBD2 aligns across 10 bases. J was trimmed by 8 bases and V by 6 bases; bases with no gene match: 10. The CDR3 is 15 residues long. Per germline, CDR1 MNHEY and CDR2 SVGAGI. The CDR3 nucleotides are TGTGCCAGCAGCCCCGGGACTAGCGATGTGGATGAGCAGTTCTTC. It yields the protein CASSPGTSDVDEQFF.

The chain carries TRBV6-2 or TRBV6-3 and TRBJ2-1, with 11 bases fitting TRBD2. Germline V gives CDR1 MNHEY, CDR2 SVGEGT. The CDR3 contains 17 residues. V shed 5 bases, J shed 1 base, and the junction held 7 bases outside the gene matches. The CDR3 coding sequence is TGTGCCAGCAGTGCCTTGACTAGCGGGATGTCCTACAATGAGCAGTTCTTC. Its translation is CASSALTSGMSYNEQFF.

The sample holds one count of this clone. CDR3 DNA sequence: TGTGCCACCAGTGGACAGGGCGGCAATCAGCCCCAGCATTTT. This translates into CATSGQGGNQPQHF. The chain employs TRBV24-1 and TRBJ1-5; 7 nucleotides match TRBD1. CDR1 and CDR2 (germline): KGHDR, SFDVKD. The CDR3 runs 14 residues. With V trimmed by 5 bases and J by 2 bases, 2 bases remained unmatched.

The rearrangement joins TRBV3-1 (or the pseudogene TRBV3-2) to TRBJ2-7; a weak D match, TRBD1 (7 bases). Germline lookup yields CDR1 LGHDT and CDR2 YNNKEL (reference sequence). V gave up 3 bases and J gave up 2 bases, with 14 bases separating them. This CDR3 contains 15 residues. CDR3: CASSHARGAPYEQYF. The CDR3 DNA sequence: TGTGCCAGCAGCCATGCCAGGGGGGCCCCCTACGAGCAGTACTTC.

In this sample, this clone turned up once. This chain uses TRBV19 with TRBJ2-1; possibly TRBD2 for D (5 bases). Germline CDR1 is LNHDA and CDR2 is SQIVND (reference sequence). Trimming pared 9 bases from V and 5 bases from J, leaving 14 bases between. The CDR3 runs to 13 residues. CDR3 protein: CASGNQRDNEQFF. The CDR3 DNA follows: TGTGCCAGCGGGAACCAGAGGGACAATGAGCAGTTCTTC.

The chain combines TRBV3-1 (or the pseudogene TRBV3-2) with TRBJ2-7; 8 bases match TRBD2. Trimming at V came to 4 bases and at J to 7 bases, leaving 12 bases not matched to a gene. The CDR3 contains 15 residues. The germline CDR1 and CDR2 sequences are LGHDT and YNNKEL (reference sequence). CDR3 sequence (DNA): TGTGCCAGCAGCCCTCACACGGGAGGGCCTGATGAGCAGTACTTC. Residues: CASSPHTGGPDEQYF.

V and J are TRBV11-2 and TRBJ1-6, with unresolved D. Trimming removed 5 bases at V and 7 bases at J, with 9 bases between. This CDR3 has 13 residues. Germline loops: CDR1 SGHAT, CDR2 FQNNGV. The CDR3 loop is CASSPSRNSPLHF. CDR3 sequence (DNA): TGTGCCAGCAGCCCCTCCCGGAATTCACCCCTCCACTTT.

This sequence joins TRBV5-1 and TRBJ2-7; tentatively, D is TRBD2 (5 bases). The CDR3 has 11 amino acids. V gave up 4 bases and J gave up 4 bases, with 6 bases separating them. CDR1 is SGHRS and CDR2 is YFSETQ in the germline V gene. The CDR3 protein is CASSPGYEQYF. Here the CDR3 DNA reads TGCGCCAGCAGCCCGGGATACGAGCAGTACTTC.

This rearrangement joins TRBV10-3 to TRBJ2-7, with a possible D match to TRBD1 (6 bases). The CDR3 consists of 17 residues. Trimming cost V 2 bases and J 2 bases, with 19 bases left between them. Germline V gives CDR1 ENHRY, CDR2 SYGVKD. Here the CDR3 reads CAISENGRGHITYEQYF. The CDR3 region has the DNA TGTGCCATCAGTGAGAATGGCAGGGGACATATAACCTACGAGCAGTACTTC.

V usage is TRBV28 and J usage is TRBJ2-3; TRBD2 matches 9 bases. Trimming cost V 3 bases and J 6 bases; bases outside gene matches: 7. The CDR3 length is 15 residues. Germline V lookup: CDR1 MDHEN, CDR2 SYDVKM. The DNA of the CDR3 is TGTGCCAGCAGTTTGTCGGCTAGCGGGATGGATACGCAGTATTTT. This sequence encodes CASSLSASGMDTQYF.

The CDR3 reads CASSGGPFYGYTF. Here the CDR3 DNA reads TGTGCCAGCAGCGGGGGACCCTTCTATGGCTACACCTTC. The rearrangement uses TRBV28 and TRBJ1-2, with D perhaps matching TRBD1 (5 bases). With 6 bases removed from V and 4 bases from J, the gap between germline ends came to 12 bases. The CDR3 spans 13 residues. Germline CDR1 MDHEN, CDR2 SYDVKM.

This chain uses TRBV6-2 or TRBV6-3 with TRBJ1-2, with D perhaps TRBD1 (5 bases). Trimming shortened V by 6 bases and J by 1 base, and 15 bases separated the two germline ends. This CDR3 spans 15 amino acids. Germline V gene sequence: CDR1 MNHEY, CDR2 SVGEGT. CDR3 amino acids: CASSAQRDFNYGYTF. CDR3 DNA sequence: TGTGCCAGCAGCGCGCAAAGGGACTTTAACTATGGCTACACCTTC.

The chain links TRBV28 to TRBJ2-2, with a tentative D call TRBD1 (5 bases). Germline assignment: CDR1 MDHEN and CDR2 SYDVKM. This CDR3 has 13 amino acids. Trimming stripped 8 bases from V and 6 bases from J, with 13 bases between. CDR3 DNA: TGTGCCAGCCGACAGTGGGATGCCGGGGAGCTGTTTTTT. Encoded protein: CASRQWDAGELFF.

CDR3 sequence reads: CASSSGLGNDEQYF. Here the CDR3 DNA reads TGTGCCAGCAGCTCTGGACTAGGAAATGACGAGCAGTACTTC. The rearrangement links TRBV13 to TRBJ2-7; 7 positions match TRBD2. The CDR3 consists of 14 residues. In germline, CDR1 is PRHDT, CDR2 FYEKMQ (reference sequence). V lost 4 bases to trimming and J lost 5 bases; unmatched junction nucleotides: 8.

This chain uses TRBV7-3 with TRBJ2-3; 7 bases are shared with TRBD1. V dropped 2 bases and J dropped 1; count of bases not matched to a gene: 3. This CDR3 has 15 amino acids. CDR1 and CDR2 (germline): SGHTA, FQGTGA. CDR3 amino acids: CASSLRQGGTDTQYF. The DNA for the CDR3 is TGTGCCAGCAGCTTACGACAGGGAGGCACAGATACGCAGTATTTT.

V is TRBV10-1 and J is TRBJ1-5; possibly TRBD1 for D (5 bases). The CDR3 has 13 amino acids. V was shortened by 4 bases and J by 4 bases, with 8 bases between the two germline ends. In germline, CDR1 is WNHNN, CDR2 SYGVQD (reference sequence). CDR3 coding DNA: TGCGCCAGCAGTGGGGGGGTGAATCAGCCCCAGCATTTT. Protein product: CASSGGVNQPQHF.

The V and J genes are TRBV28 and TRBJ2-3, with a possible D match to TRBD2 (6 bases). Per germline, CDR1 MDHEN and CDR2 SYDVKM. The length of the CDR3 is 14 residues. V lost 4 bases to trimming and J lost 2 bases, with 10 bases between them. The DNA for the CDR3 is TGTGCCAGCAGTTCCGGGACTCCCACAGATACGCAGTATTTT. Its protein product is CASSSGTPTDTQYF.